The 19 T cell receptor beta chains given below trace back to one sample, sequenced in a study of blood T cell repertoires in COVID-19. Assay used: immunoSEQ multiplex PCR; TCRdb lists only in-frame clones, some missing. The sample carries 60,000 or so clones, around 90% recorded once. What was sequenced was peripheral blood. The receptor source for this set is a human donor with acute or convalescent COVID-19. The donor label of this sample is uncertain.

The V and J genes are TRBV6-6 and TRBJ1-5; 12 bases are a match to TRBD1. V lost 5 bases and J lost 0; bases outside the gene matches: 5. The CDR3 contains 17 residues. CDR1 is MNHNY, CDR2 SVGAGI, per germline (reference sequence). DNA for the CDR3: TGTGCCAGCAGTCGGGACAGGGGGCGGGATAGCAATCAGCCCCAGCATTTT. Protein sequence: CASSRDRGRDSNQPQHF.

The chain joins TRBV7-8 to TRBJ1-2; a possible D gene is TRBD1 (5 bases). Trimming stripped 5 bases from V and 4 bases from J, with 11 bases between. The length of the CDR3 is 13 residues. Germline V gene sequence: CDR1 SGHVS, CDR2 FQNEAQ. The DNA of the CDR3 is TGTGCCAGCAGCAGCAGGGAGGGCTATGGCTACACCTTC. It encodes CASSSREGYGYTF.

This chain links TRBV10-3 with TRBJ2-7, with D maybe TRBD2 (5 bases). The V end was cut by 0 bases, the J end by 1 base, with 10 bases between. The germline CDR1 and CDR2 sequences are ENHRY and SYGVKD. This CDR3 is built from 15 residues. CDR3 nucleotides: TGTGCCATCAGTGAGTCGGTGGGAGTTTCCTACGAGCAGTACTTC. It is translated as CAISESVGVSYEQYF.

This clone was seen just once. The chain's CDR3 is CASSTSDRVEGYTF. CDR3 nucleotide sequence: TGTGCCAGCAGCACCTCGGACAGGGTAGAAGGCTACACCTTC. This rearrangement joins TRBV5-5 to TRBJ1-2; 8 bases fit TRBD1. The CDR3 runs to 14 residues. Germline CDR1 SGHKS, CDR2 YYEKEE (reference sequence). V lost 4 bases, J lost 8 bases, and 10 bases stayed unmatched.

V gene TRBV5-1 combines with J gene TRBJ1-4; tentatively, D is TRBD1 (6 bases). Between the trimmed V and J ends, which lost 4 bases and 4 bases, there was a span of 14 bases. Germline CDR1 and CDR2: SGHRS and YFSETQ. The CDR3 has 15 amino acids. The CDR3 DNA follows: TGCGCCAGCAGCATCCAGGGGTCCGGTAATGAAAAACTGTTTTTT. Translating gives CASSIQGSGNEKLFF.

This clone was picked up one time. The gene calls are TRBV7-2 and TRBJ1-2; the D gene is possibly TRBD1 (5 bases). CDR1 and CDR2 from the germline V gene are SGHTA and FQGNSA. With 0 bases removed from V and 8 bases from J, the gap between germline ends came to 13 bases. The CDR3 is 14 amino acids. This CDR3 reads CASSLARRDHGYTF. The CDR3 nucleotides read TGTGCCAGCAGCTTAGCGCGCAGGGATCACGGCTACACCTTC.

The chain carries TRBV10-3 and TRBJ2-3; 10 bases map to TRBD2. In germline, CDR1 is ENHRY, CDR2 SYGVKD. The CDR3 is 16 residues long. V lost 5 bases and J lost 2; bases outside the gene matches: 7. In DNA, the CDR3 is TGTGCCATCAGTATTAGCGGGGGGCTTGACACAGATACGCAGTATTTT. Its translation: CAISISGGLDTDTQYF.

This clone was picked up a small number of times. The chain uses TRBV3-1 (or the pseudogene TRBV3-2) and TRBJ1-6, with 9 bases matching TRBD1. Germline CDR1 LGHDT, CDR2 YNNKEL (reference sequence). V was pared by 4 bases and J by 7 bases, with 14 bases of the junction left unmatched. The CDR3 runs 18 residues. This CDR3 is CASSPFKDRQGVNSPLHF. The CDR3 DNA follows: TGTGCCAGCAGCCCCTTTAAGGACCGACAGGGGGTAAATTCACCCCTCCACTTT.

The table lists this clone with a few counts. This chain uses TRBV30 with TRBJ1-6, with D possibly being TRBD1 (5 bases). V lost 0 bases and J lost 9, with 15 bases in between. The CDR3 covers 15 residues. Germline-derived CDR1 and CDR2 are GTSNPN and SVGIG (reference sequence). In DNA form, the CDR3 reads TGTGCCTGGAGTGTACTGCTAGGGGAAGGTTCACCCCTCCACTTT. As protein: CAWSVLLGEGSPLHF.

CDR3 sequence reads: CASSLSVAGRGRETQYF. CDR3 coding DNA: TGTGCCAGCAGTTTAAGTGTAGCGGGAAGGGGACGGGAGACCCAGTACTTC. V gene TRBV27 combines with J gene TRBJ2-5, with 8 bases lining up with TRBD2. The germline CDR1 and CDR2 sequences are MNHEY and SMNVEV (reference sequence). This CDR3 is built from 17 residues. V lost 2 bases and J lost 5; bases outside the gene matches: 13.

The chain carries TRBV4-1 and TRBJ1-1; D perhaps matches TRBD1 (5 bases). Trimming took 4 bases from V and 2 from J, leaving 17 bases between them. The CDR3 consists of 16 residues. Germline loops: CDR1 MGHRA, CDR2 YSYEKL. The DNA for the CDR3 is TGCGCCAGCAGCCGGATGGGGAGGGGCGACAACACTGAAGCTTTCTTT. Translating gives CASSRMGRGDNTEAFF.

The chain joins TRBV6-5 to TRBJ1-2, with TRBD1 matching over 8 bases. The J segment lost 4 bases and the V segment lost 8 bases, leaving 12 bases of the junction unmatched. Per the germline V gene, CDR1 is MNHEY and CDR2 is SVGAGI. The CDR3 contains 15 residues. The CDR3 coding sequence is TGTGCCAGCCCCCCGGGACAGGCTCCGGGCTATGGCTACACCTTC. This translates into CASPPGQAPGYGYTF.

The rearrangement links TRBV28 to TRBJ1-2; 8 positions match TRBD1. Germline V gene lookup returns CDR1 MDHEN and CDR2 SYDVKM. V lost 4 bases to trimming and J lost 7 bases; unmatched junction nucleotides: 2. The CDR3 has 12 residues. CDR3 DNA sequence: TGTGCCAGCAGTTCGACAGGGGTTGGCTACACCTTC. It translates to CASSSTGVGYTF.

V gene TRBV7-9 combines with J gene TRBJ2-5; 7 bases fit TRBD1. V shed 1 base and J 2 bases; nucleotides not matched to a gene: 4. Per germline, CDR1 SEHNR and CDR2 FQNEAQ (reference sequence). The CDR3 is 15 amino acids. DNA for the CDR3: TGTGCCAGCAGCTTAGGACAGGGTCATCAAGAGACCCAGTACTTC. Translation gives CASSLGQGHQETQYF.

The rearrangement uses TRBV3-1 (or the pseudogene TRBV3-2) and TRBJ1-1; D ambiguous. The germline gives CDR1 LGHDT, CDR2 YNNKEL (reference sequence). The CDR3 is made up of 12 amino acids. V lost 3 bases and J lost 8, with 10 bases in between. The CDR3 sequence: CASSQPRREAFF. The CDR3 DNA sequence: TGTGCCAGCAGCCAGCCGAGGCGAGAAGCTTTCTTT.

The chain carries TRBV5-1 and TRBJ2-2; TRBD2 might be the D (5 bases). The V end was cut by 0 bases, the J end by 7 bases, with 7 bases between. Germline CDR1 reads SGHRS; CDR2 reads YFSETQ. CDR3 length equals 13 residues. CDR3 in amino acids: CASSLERIGELFF. Here the CDR3 DNA reads TGCGCCAGCAGCTTGGAGCGGATCGGGGAGCTGTTTTTT. The full variable domain, rest sourced from reference TRBV5-1 and TRBJ2-2, is KAGVTQTPRYLIKTRGQQVTLSCSPISGHRSVSWYQQTPGQGLQFLFEYFSETQRNKGNFPGRFSGRQFSNSRSEMNVSTLELGDSALYLCASSLERIGELFFGEGSRLTVL.

The chain carries TRBV30 and TRBJ1-6; D is unresolved. The CDR3 contains 15 residues. With 3 bases removed from V and 10 bases from J, the gap between germline ends came to 19 bases. Per the germline V gene, CDR1 is GTSNPN and CDR2 is SVGIG (reference sequence). CDR3 in DNA: TGTGCCTGGAGGATGCCTTCTGCGAGGAACTCACCCCTCCACTTT. It yields the protein CAWRMPSARNSPLHF. Full variable domain (remainder filled in from reference TRBV30 and TRBJ1-6): SQTIHQWPATLVQPVGSPLSLECTVEGTSNPNLYWYRQAAGRGLQLLFYSVGIGQISSEVPQNLSASRPQDRQFILSSKKLLLSDSGFYLCAWRMPSARNSPLHFGNGTRLTVT.

The chain couples TRBV9 to TRBJ2-3, with D unclear. CDR3 length equals 15 residues. Germline V CDR1 and CDR2: SGDLS, YYNGEE. Trimming shortened V by 0 bases and J by 1 base, and 9 bases separated the two germline ends. CDR3 nucleotide sequence: TGTGCCAGCAGCGTAGCGGTGCGCGGCACAGATACGCAGTATTTT. Translated, it gives CASSVAVRGTDTQYF.

V gene TRBV2 combines with J gene TRBJ1-2; D is perhaps TRBD1 (6 bases). The CDR3 sequence is 18 residues long. Germline-derived CDR1 and CDR2 are SNHLY and FYNNEI. The V gene lost 10 bases and the J gene lost 0 bases, with 27 bases spanning the gap. CDR3 region: CATQVAEGSGVANYGYTF. Written as DNA, the CDR3 is TGTGCCACCCAAGTGGCTGAAGGGTCAGGGGTTGCTAACTATGGCTACACCTTC. Full variable domain (missing parts from reference TRBV2 and TRBJ1-2): EPEVTQTPSHQVTQMGQEVILRCVPISNHLYFYWYRQILGQKVEFLVSFYNNEISEKSEIFDDQFSVERPDGSNFTLKIRSTKLEDSAMYFCATQVAEGSGVANYGYTFGSGTRLTVV.